Listed below are T cell receptor beta chains from one sample, sequenced in a study of blood T cell repertoires in COVID-19. Libraries were prepared by immunoSEQ multiplex PCR; TCRdb keeps only in-frame clonotypes and omits some of them. Here the sample spans 250,000 or so clones, around 83% being singletons. Source material: peripheral blood. These TCRs come from a man older than 75 with acute or convalescent COVID-19. The CDR3 runs from the conserved cysteine through the conserved F or W. A D gene is named only where the DNA matches it firmly. Expanded clones get a size class; other rows say once, few or many, or leave the size out.

length: 13; J: TRBJ2-1; V: TRBV30; size: NA; D: NA; DNA: TGTGCCTGGAGAGCAGGGGTGGTCGATGAGCAGTTCTTC; CDR3: CAWRAGVVDEQFF
length: 15; J: TRBJ2-7; V: TRBV2; size: NA; D: NA; DNA: TGTGCCAGCAGAACTTACAGGGATTCCTCCTACGAGCAGTACTTC; CDR3: CASRTYRDSSYEQYF
length: 16; J: TRBJ1-6; V: TRBV28; size: few; D: TRBD1; DNA: TGTGCCAGCAGTCCCCACGGACAGGGAACACAGTCACCCCTCCACTTT; CDR3: CASSPHGQGTQSPLHF
length: 20; J: TRBJ1-5; V: TRBV21-1; size: few; D: NA; DNA: TGTGCCAGCAGCATTTCCCTCAGGGGCAGGAGAACATATAGCAATCAGCCCCAGCATTTT; CDR3: CASSISLRGRRTYSNQPQHF
length: 14; J: TRBJ1-1; V: TRBV6-5; size: NA; D: NA; DNA: TGTGCCAGCAGCCTTATGGGGCTGAACACTGAAGCTTTCTTT; CDR3: CASSLMGLNTEAFF
length: 14; J: TRBJ1-2; V: TRBV27; size: NA; D: NA; DNA: TGTGCCAGCAGGCCGCGACTAACAGTGTCTGGCTACACCTTC; CDR3: CASRPRLTVSGYTF
length: 14; J: TRBJ2-1; V: TRBV11-2; size: NA; D: NA; DNA: TGTGCCAGCAGTTATACGCAGGGTAGCAATGAGCAGTTCTTC; CDR3: CASSYTQGSNEQFF
length: 20; J: TRBJ2-1; V: TRBV11-3; size: NA; D: TRBD2; DNA: TGTGCCAGCAGCTTAGGTCGGGCGGGAGTTCGAGGGATCTCCTACAATGAGCAGTTCTTC; CDR3: CASSLGRAGVRGISYNEQFF
length: 17; J: TRBJ1-6; V: TRBV19; size: NA; D: TRBD1; DNA: TGTGCCAGTAGTTCACCGGGACAGGGCGGAGATAATTCACCCCTCCACTTT; CDR3: CASSSPGQGGDNSPLHF
length: 14; J: TRBJ1-1; V: TRBV7-3; size: NA; D: NA; DNA: TGTGCCAGCAGCTTCTCAGGGGTCGGCACTGAAGCTTTCTTT; CDR3: CASSFSGVGTEAFF
length: 16; J: TRBJ1-6; V: TRBV28; size: NA; D: NA; DNA: TGTGCCAGCAGCCGTCTTCCTGGGCAGGGTAATTCACCCCTCCACTTT; CDR3: CASSRLPGQGNSPLHF
length: 13; J: TRBJ1-5; V: TRBV2; size: NA; D: TRBD1; DNA: TGTGCCAGCGGGGGACAGTGGAGTCAGCCCCAGCATTTT; CDR3: CASGGQWSQPQHF
length: 15; J: TRBJ2-7; V: TRBV5-6; size: once; D: NA; DNA: TGTGCCAGCAGCTTGGTCAGGGCGGGGTCCTACGAGCAGTACTTC; CDR3: CASSLVRAGSYEQYF
length: 15; J: TRBJ1-2; V: TRBV7-9; size: NA; D: NA; DNA: TGTGCCAGCAGCCCTCCCCGGACACTTAACTATGGCTACACCTTC; CDR3: CASSPPRTLNYGYTF
length: 13; J: TRBJ2-5; V: TRBV7-3; size: NA; D: NA; DNA: TGTGCCAGCAGCTTAATTACGGGGGAGACCCAGTACTTC; CDR3: CASSLITGETQYF
length: 15; J: TRBJ1-4; V: TRBV7-9; size: NA; D: NA; DNA: TGTGCCAGCAGCCCTGGGGGCCGGGGTAATGAAAAACTGTTTTTT; CDR3: CASSPGGRGNEKLFF
length: 15; J: TRBJ2-1; V: TRBV5-1; size: once; D: TRBD1; DNA: TGCGCCAGCAGCCCACAGGGGACAGCTGGGAATGAGCAGTTCTTC; CDR3: CASSPQGTAGNEQFF
length: 15; J: TRBJ1-5; V: TRBV9; size: NA; D: TRBD1; DNA: TGTGCCAGCAGCGGGGGACAGGGGATCTCTCAGCCCCAGCATTTT; CDR3: CASSGGQGISQPQHF
length: 14; J: TRBJ1-5; V: TRBV28; size: NA; D: TRBD1; DNA: TGTGCCAGCACTCGACAGGGTTTATATCAGCCCCAGCATTTT; CDR3: CASTRQGLYQPQHF
length: 15; J: TRBJ1-1; V: TRBV5-1; size: NA; D: NA; DNA: TGCGCCAGCAGCTACGGACAGCTTCTGAACACTGAAGCTTTCTTT; CDR3: CASSYGQLLNTEAFF
length: 15; J: TRBJ2-2; V: TRBV13; size: once; D: TRBD2; DNA: TGTGCCAGCGCCGGACTAGCGGGAGTCGTCGGGGAGCTGTTTTTT; CDR3: CASAGLAGVVGELFF
length: 15; J: TRBJ2-2; V: TRBV7-8; size: NA; D: NA; DNA: TGTGCCAGCAGCTTGTCAGGGGCCCTCACCGGGGAGCTGTTTTTT; CDR3: CASSLSGALTGELFF
length: 15; J: TRBJ1-6; V: TRBV7-2; size: NA; D: NA; DNA: TGTGCCAGCAGCTCGCAGCCGGCAGGGAATTCACCCCTCCACTTT; CDR3: CASSSQPAGNSPLHF
length: 12; J: TRBJ2-1; V: TRBV7-6; size: NA; D: TRBD1; DNA: TGTGCCGTCGACAGGGGATTACGTGAGCAGTTCTTC; CDR3: CAVDRGLREQFF
length: 14; J: TRBJ2-4; V: TRBV12-5; size: NA; D: TRBD1; DNA: TGTGCTAGTGGTCTACAGGGGGCGGGGGACATTCAGTACTTC; CDR3: CASGLQGAGDIQYF
length: 16; J: TRBJ2-7; V: TRBV2; size: NA; D: NA; DNA: TGTGCCAGCAGTGAAGCTACAGGGACCCTTGCCTACGAGCAGTACTTC; CDR3: CASSEATGTLAYEQYF
length: 14; J: TRBJ1-6; V: TRBV30; size: NA; D: NA; DNA: TGTGCCTGGAGTGTTTACACGAATAATTCACCCCTCTACTTT; CDR3: CAWSVYTNNSPLYF
length: 14; J: TRBJ2-7; V: TRBV6-2/TRBV6-3; size: NA; D: TRBD1; DNA: TGTGCCAGCAGTCCACCGGGACAGGGGAGCGAGCAGTACTTC; CDR3: CASSPPGQGSEQYF
length: 16; J: TRBJ2-1; V: TRBV19; size: NA; D: NA; DNA: TGTGCCAGTAGTACCATAGCGGATAGCTCCTACAATGAGCAGTTCTTC; CDR3: CASSTIADSSYNEQFF
length: 14; J: TRBJ2-7; V: TRBV6-5; size: NA; D: TRBD1; DNA: TGTGCCAGCAGCCGACAGGGATGGGGATACGAGCAGTACTTC; CDR3: CASSRQGWGYEQYF
length: 12; J: TRBJ1-2; V: TRBV18; size: NA; D: TRBD1; DNA: TGTGCCAGCTCGTCCGACAGGGATGGCTACACCTTC; CDR3: CASSSDRDGYTF
length: 15; J: TRBJ2-7; V: TRBV20-1; size: NA; D: TRBD2; DNA: TGCAGTGCTAGTCCTAGCGGCCCCTTTACCTACGAGCAGTACTTC; CDR3: CSASPSGPFTYEQYF
length: 16; J: TRBJ1-4; V: TRBV4-1; size: once; D: NA; DNA: TGCGCCAGCAGCCGAGGGACACTAGGAACTAATGAAAAACTGTTTTTT; CDR3: CASSRGTLGTNEKLFF
length: 15; J: TRBJ2-4; V: TRBV6-5; size: NA; D: NA; DNA: TGTGCCAGCAGTTCTCTACGGGTCGGCAAAAACATTCAGTACTTC; CDR3: CASSSLRVGKNIQYF